A single sample is the source of the 13 T cell receptor beta chains below, sequenced in a study of memory CD4+ T cells and cytomegalovirus serostatus. Single viable CD3+CD4+CD8-CD45RO+ cells were sorted as the memory CD4+ T cells. The method was immunoSEQ multiplex PCR; TCRdb's version includes in-frame clones alone and lacks a portion of them. The sample holds roughly 45,000 clones; roughly three quarters are singletons and the top ten take approximately 0.85%. Sequenced: memory CD4+ T cells from blood. These receptors originate from an adult in good health and CMV-seronegative.

The chain employs TRBV5-5 and TRBJ1-5; 8 nucleotides align to TRBD1. This CDR3 has 14 residues. Germline loops: CDR1 SGHKS, CDR2 YYEKEE (reference sequence). V lost 3 bases, J lost 5 bases, and 4 bases stayed unmatched. This CDR3 is CASSWGTGDQPQHF. In nucleotides, the CDR3 is TGTGCCAGCAGCTGGGGGACAGGAGATCAGCCCCAGCATTTT.

The V and J genes are TRBV7-9 and TRBJ2-7; the D is unclear. CDR1 is SEHNR, CDR2 FQNEAQ, per germline (reference sequence). The V gene lost 2 bases and the J gene lost 5 bases, with 7 bases spanning the gap. The CDR3 has 12 amino acids. The CDR3 DNA sequence: TGTGCCAGCAGCTTAACGGTTCACGAGCAGTACTTC. This codes for CASSLTVHEQYF. Looking up the rest from reference TRBV7-9 and TRBJ2-7 gives the full variable domain: DTGVSQNPRHKITKRGQNVTFRCDPISEHNRLYWYRQTLGQGPEFLTYFQNEAQLEKSRLLSDRFSAERPKGSFSTLEIQRTEQGDSAMYLCASSLTVHEQYFGPGTRLTVT.

The chain recombines TRBV11-3 with TRBJ2-7, with D unclear. This CDR3 is 12 amino acids long. From germline, CDR1 is SGHNT and CDR2 YENEEA. The V and J ends lost 8 bases and 4 bases respectively, with 12 bases between them. CDR3 region: CASSLDGYEQYF. The DNA for the CDR3 is TGTGCCAGCTCCCTAGATGGTTACGAGCAGTACTTC.

The V and J genes are TRBV2 and TRBJ2-3, with D possibly called TRBD1 or TRBD2 (6 bases each). The V and J ends lost 10 bases and 2 bases respectively, with 16 bases between them. The CDR3 runs to 14 residues. Germline V gene sequence: CDR1 SNHLY, CDR2 FYNNEI. CDR3 sequence reads: CATQRGQNTDTQYF. Here the CDR3 DNA reads TGTGCCACCCAACGGGGGCAAAACACAGATACGCAGTATTTT.

This chain connects TRBV7-9 to TRBJ1-5, with D unclear. V was shortened by 4 bases and J by 6 bases, with 7 bases between the two germline ends. Germline-derived CDR1 and CDR2 are SEHNR and FQNEAQ (reference sequence). This CDR3 is built from 12 residues. The CDR3 DNA reads as TGTGCCAGCAGCTCCCCTTTTCAGCCCCAGCATTTT. Amino acid sequence: CASSSPFQPQHF.

The V and J genes are TRBV30 and TRBJ1-1, with 7 bases aligning to TRBD1. From germline, CDR1 is GTSNPN and CDR2 SVGIG (reference sequence). The V and J ends lost 2 bases and 3 bases, in that order; junction bases with no gene match: 3. There are 13 residues in the CDR3. The CDR3 DNA sequence: TGTGCCTGGAGTAGGGGGCAGGACACTGAAGCTTTCTTT. Protein product: CAWSRGQDTEAFF.

The chain couples TRBV11-2 to TRBJ2-6; unclear D gene. Germline values: CDR1 SGHAT, CDR2 FQNNGV. Deletions cut 5 bases from V and 0 bases from J, with 8 bases between. The CDR3 has 15 amino acids. The CDR3 protein is CASSRLASGANVLTF. In DNA form, the CDR3 reads TGTGCCAGCAGCAGACTTGCCTCTGGGGCCAACGTCCTGACTTTC. The whole variable domain, remainder taken from reference TRBV11-2 and TRBJ2-6, is EAGVAQSPRYKIIEKRQSVAFWCNPISGHATLYWYQQILGQGPKLLIQFQNNGVVDDSQLPKDRFSAERLKGVDSTLKIQPAKLEDSAVYLCASSRLASGANVLTFGAGSRLTVL.

The chain recombines TRBV28 with TRBJ2-7, with TRBD2 identical over 15 bases. Germline CDR1 and CDR2: MDHEN and SYDVKM. Germline trimming cut 2 bases from V and 0 bases from J; bases unmatched to any gene: 5. CDR3 length: 18 residues. CDR3 residues: CASSLGGLAGGLSYEQYF. CDR3 in DNA: TGTGCCAGCAGTTTAGGGGGACTAGCGGGGGGACTCTCCTACGAGCAGTACTTC.

The chain employs TRBV5-8 and TRBJ1-3; D remains ambiguous. The length of the CDR3 is 10 residues. Trimming removed 2 bases at V and 6 bases at J, with 0 bases between. From germline, CDR1 is SGHTS and CDR2 YDEGEE. In DNA form, the CDR3 reads TGTGCCAGCAGCTTAAACACCATATATTTT. It is translated as CASSLNTIYF.

The chain uses TRBV2 and TRBJ1-2; 10 nucleotides align to TRBD1. Germline V CDR1 and CDR2: SNHLY, FYNNEI. The CDR3 length is 14 residues. The V and J ends lost 6 bases and 8 bases, in that order; junction bases with no gene match: 9. This CDR3 is CASSTRQGAWGYTF. CDR3 coding DNA: TGTGCCAGCAGCACAAGACAGGGGGCATGGGGCTACACCTTC.

This chain connects TRBV7-2 to TRBJ2-7; D is possibly TRBD1 (5 bases). Trimming removed 5 bases from V and 2 bases from J, with 13 bases in between. Germline lookup yields CDR1 SGHTA and CDR2 FQGNSA. This CDR3 spans 14 amino acids. The CDR3 sequence is CASSRQGSAYEQYF. In DNA form, the CDR3 reads TGTGCCAGCAGCCGGCAGGGAAGCGCCTACGAGCAGTACTTC.

The genes are TRBV6-1 and TRBJ1-2; TRBD1 might be the D (6 bases). Germline CDR1 is MNHNS and CDR2 is SASEGT. Trimming stripped 3 bases from V and 2 bases from J, with 13 bases between. This CDR3 is built from 15 residues. The chain's CDR3 is CASSEVGAANYGYTF. CDR3 coding DNA: TGTGCCAGCAGTGAGGTGGGGGCCGCAAACTATGGCTACACCTTC.

The chain joins TRBV20-1 to TRBJ2-1, with D possibly being TRBD2 (5 bases). The CDR3 spans 11 residues. Per germline, CDR1 DFQATT and CDR2 SNEGSKA (reference sequence). The CDR3 sequence: CGVARYNEQFF. The CDR3 nucleotides read TGCGGGGTAGCGCGATACAATGAGCAGTTCTTC.